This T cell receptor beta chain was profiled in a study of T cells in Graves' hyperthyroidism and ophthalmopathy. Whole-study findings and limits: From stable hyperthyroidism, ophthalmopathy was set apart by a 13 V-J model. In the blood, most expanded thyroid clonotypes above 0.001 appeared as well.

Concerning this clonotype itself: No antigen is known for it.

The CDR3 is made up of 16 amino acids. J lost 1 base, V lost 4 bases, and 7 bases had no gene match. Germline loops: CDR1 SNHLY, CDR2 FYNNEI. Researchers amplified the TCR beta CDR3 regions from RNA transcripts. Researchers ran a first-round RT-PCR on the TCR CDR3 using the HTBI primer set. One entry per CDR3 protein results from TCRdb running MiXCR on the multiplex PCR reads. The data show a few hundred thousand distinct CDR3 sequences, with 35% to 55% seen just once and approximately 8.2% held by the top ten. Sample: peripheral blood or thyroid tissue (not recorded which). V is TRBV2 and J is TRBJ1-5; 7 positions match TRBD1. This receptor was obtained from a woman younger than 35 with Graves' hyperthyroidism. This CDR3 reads CASSANTGVSNQPQHF. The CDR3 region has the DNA TGTGCCAGCAGTGCGAACACAGGGGTGAGCAATCAGCCCCAGCATTTT. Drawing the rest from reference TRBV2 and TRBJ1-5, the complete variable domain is EPEVTQTPSHQVTQMGQEVILRCVPISNHLYFYWYRQILGQKVEFLVSFYNNEISEKSEIFDDQFSVERPDGSNFTLKIRSTKLEDSAMYFCASSANTGVSNQPQHFGDGTRLSIL.